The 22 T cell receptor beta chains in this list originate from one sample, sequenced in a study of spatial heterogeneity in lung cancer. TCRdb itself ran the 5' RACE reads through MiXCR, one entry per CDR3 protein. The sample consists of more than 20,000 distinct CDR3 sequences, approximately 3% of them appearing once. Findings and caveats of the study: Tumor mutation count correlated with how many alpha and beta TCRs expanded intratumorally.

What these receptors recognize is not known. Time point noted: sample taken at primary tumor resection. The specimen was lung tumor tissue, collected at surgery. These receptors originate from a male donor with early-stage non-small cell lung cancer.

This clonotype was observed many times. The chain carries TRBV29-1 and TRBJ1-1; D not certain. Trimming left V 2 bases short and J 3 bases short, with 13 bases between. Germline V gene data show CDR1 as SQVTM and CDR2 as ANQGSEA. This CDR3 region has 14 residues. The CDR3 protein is CSVESGDGYTEAFF. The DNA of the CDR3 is TGCAGCGTTGAATCCGGGGATGGGTACACTGAAGCTTTCTTT.

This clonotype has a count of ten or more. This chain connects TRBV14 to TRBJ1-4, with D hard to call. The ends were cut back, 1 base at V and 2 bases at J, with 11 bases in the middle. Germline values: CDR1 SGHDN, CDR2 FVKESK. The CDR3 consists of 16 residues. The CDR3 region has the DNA TGTGCCAGCAGCCAAGGGCGGGGTAGGACTAATGAAAAACTGTTTTTT. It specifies CASSQGRGRTNEKLFF.

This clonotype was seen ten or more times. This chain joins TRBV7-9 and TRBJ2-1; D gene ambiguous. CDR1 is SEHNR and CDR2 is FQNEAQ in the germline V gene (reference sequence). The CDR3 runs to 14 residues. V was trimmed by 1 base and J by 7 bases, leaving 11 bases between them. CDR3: CASSLVSLTNEQFF. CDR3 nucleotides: TGTGCCAGCAGCTTAGTCTCTCTGACTAATGAGCAGTTCTTC.

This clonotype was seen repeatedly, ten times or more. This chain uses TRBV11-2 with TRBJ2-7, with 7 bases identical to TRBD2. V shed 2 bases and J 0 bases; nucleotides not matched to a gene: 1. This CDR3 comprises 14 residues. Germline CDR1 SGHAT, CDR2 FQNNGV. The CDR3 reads CASSLLADSYEQYF. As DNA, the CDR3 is TGTGCCAGCAGCTTACTAGCGGACTCCTACGAGCAGTACTTC.

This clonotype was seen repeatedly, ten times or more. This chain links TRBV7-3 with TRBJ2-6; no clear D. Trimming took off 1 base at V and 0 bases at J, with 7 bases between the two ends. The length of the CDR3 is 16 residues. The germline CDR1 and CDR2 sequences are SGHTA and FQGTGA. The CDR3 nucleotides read TGTGCCAGCAGCTTAAATGGAGACTCTGGGGCCAACGTCCTGACTTTC. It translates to CASSLNGDSGANVLTF.

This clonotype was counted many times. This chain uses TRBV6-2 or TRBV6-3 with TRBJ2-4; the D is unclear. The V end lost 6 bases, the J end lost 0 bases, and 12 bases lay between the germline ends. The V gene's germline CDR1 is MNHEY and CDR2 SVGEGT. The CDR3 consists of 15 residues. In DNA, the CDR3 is TGTGCCAGCAGAAATCTAGAATTAGCCAAAAACATTCAGTACTTC. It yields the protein CASRNLELAKNIQYF.

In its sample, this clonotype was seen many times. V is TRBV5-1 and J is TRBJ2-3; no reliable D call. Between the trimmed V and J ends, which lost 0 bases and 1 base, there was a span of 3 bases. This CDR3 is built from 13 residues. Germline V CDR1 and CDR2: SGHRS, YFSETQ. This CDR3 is CASSLEGTDTQYF. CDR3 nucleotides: TGCGCCAGCAGCTTGGAGGGCACAGATACGCAGTATTTT.

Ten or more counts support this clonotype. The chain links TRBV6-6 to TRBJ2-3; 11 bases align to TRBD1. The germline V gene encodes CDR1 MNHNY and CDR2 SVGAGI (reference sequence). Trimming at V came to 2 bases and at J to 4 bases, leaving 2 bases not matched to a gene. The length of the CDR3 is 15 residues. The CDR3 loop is CASSYRTGGSDTQYF. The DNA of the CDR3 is TGTGCCAGCAGTTACCGGACAGGGGGCTCAGATACGCAGTATTTT.

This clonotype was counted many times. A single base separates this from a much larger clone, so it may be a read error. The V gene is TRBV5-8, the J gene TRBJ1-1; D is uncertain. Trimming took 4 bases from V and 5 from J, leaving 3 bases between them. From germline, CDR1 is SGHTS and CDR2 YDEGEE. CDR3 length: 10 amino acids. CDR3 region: CASSRTEAFF. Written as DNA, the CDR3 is TGTGCCAGCAGCCGGACTGAAGCTTTCTTT.

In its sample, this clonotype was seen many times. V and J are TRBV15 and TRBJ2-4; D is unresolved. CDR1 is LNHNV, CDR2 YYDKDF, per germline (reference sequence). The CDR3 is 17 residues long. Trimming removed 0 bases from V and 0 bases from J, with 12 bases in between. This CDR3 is CATSREFTSLAKNIQYF. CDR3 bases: TGTGCCACCAGCAGAGAATTTACCAGCCTAGCCAAAAACATTCAGTACTTC.

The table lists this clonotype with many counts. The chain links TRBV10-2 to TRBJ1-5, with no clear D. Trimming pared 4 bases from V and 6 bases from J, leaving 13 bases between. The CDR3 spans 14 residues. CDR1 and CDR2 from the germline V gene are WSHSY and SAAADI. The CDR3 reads CASSAGEGSQPQHF. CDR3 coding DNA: TGCGCCAGCAGTGCCGGGGAGGGCAGTCAGCCCCAGCATTTT.

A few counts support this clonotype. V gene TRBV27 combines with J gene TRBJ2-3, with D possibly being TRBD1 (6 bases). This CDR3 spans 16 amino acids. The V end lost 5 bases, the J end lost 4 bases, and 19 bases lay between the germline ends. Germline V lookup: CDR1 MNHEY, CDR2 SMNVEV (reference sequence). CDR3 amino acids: CASSVTGFGGPDTQYF. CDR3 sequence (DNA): TGTGCCAGCAGTGTAACAGGGTTTGGGGGTCCAGATACGCAGTATTTT.

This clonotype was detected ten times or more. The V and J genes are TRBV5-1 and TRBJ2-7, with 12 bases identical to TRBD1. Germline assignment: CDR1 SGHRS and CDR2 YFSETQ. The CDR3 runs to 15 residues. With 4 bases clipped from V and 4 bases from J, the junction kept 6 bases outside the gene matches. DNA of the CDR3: TGCGCCAGCAGCCGGGACAGGGGGCAGGGGTACGAGCAGTACTTC. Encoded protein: CASSRDRGQGYEQYF.

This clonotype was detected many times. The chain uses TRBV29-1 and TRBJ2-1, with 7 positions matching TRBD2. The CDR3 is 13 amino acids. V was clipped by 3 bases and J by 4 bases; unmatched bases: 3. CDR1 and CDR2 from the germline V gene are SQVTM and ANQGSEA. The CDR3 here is CSVDGGSYNEQFF. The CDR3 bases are TGCAGCGTTGACGGCGGGAGTTACAATGAGCAGTTCTTC.

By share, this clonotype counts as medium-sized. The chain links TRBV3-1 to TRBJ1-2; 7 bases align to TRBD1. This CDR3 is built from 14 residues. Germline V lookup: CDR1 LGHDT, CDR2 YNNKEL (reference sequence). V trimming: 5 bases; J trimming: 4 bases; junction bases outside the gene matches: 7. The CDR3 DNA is TGTGCCAGCAGCTCGACAGGGAGTGCCTATGGCTACACCTTC. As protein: CASSSTGSAYGYTF.

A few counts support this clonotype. The CDR3 DNA reads TGTGCCAGCAGTTACTCGCCCGCGCGTCAGCCCCAGCATTTT. Protein sequence: CASSYSPARQPQHF. The chain combines TRBV6-2 or TRBV6-3 with TRBJ1-5, with D unclear. Trimming removed 0 bases from V and 6 bases from J, with 9 bases in between. Germline lookup yields CDR1 MNHEY and CDR2 SVGEGT. This CDR3 is 14 amino acids long.

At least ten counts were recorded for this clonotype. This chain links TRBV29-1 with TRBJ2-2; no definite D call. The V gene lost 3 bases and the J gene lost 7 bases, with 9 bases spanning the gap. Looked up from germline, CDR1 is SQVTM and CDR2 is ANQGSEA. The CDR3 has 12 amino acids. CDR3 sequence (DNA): TGCAGCGTTGATGGTCTGCACGGGGAGCTGTTTTTT. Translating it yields CSVDGLHGELFF.

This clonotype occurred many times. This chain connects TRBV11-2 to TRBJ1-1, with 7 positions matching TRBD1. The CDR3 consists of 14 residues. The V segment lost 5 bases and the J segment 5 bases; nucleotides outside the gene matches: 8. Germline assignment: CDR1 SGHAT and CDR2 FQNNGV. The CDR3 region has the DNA TGTGCCAGCAGCGCAACGACAGGGAGAACTGAAGCTTTCTTT. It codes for CASSATTGRTEAFF.

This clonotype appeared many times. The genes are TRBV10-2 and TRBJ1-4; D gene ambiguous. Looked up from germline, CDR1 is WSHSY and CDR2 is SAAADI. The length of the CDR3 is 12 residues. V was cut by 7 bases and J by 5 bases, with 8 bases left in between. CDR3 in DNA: TGCGCCAGCAAGGACGGGAATGAAAAACTGTTTTTT. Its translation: CASKDGNEKLFF.

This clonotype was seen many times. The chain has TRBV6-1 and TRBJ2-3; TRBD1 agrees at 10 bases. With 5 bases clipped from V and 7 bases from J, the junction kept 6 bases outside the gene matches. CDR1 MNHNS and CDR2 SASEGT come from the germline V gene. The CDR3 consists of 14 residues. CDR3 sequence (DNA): TGTGCCAGCAGTATCGACAGGGGGCTTAATACGCAGTATTTT. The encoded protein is CASSIDRGLNTQYF.

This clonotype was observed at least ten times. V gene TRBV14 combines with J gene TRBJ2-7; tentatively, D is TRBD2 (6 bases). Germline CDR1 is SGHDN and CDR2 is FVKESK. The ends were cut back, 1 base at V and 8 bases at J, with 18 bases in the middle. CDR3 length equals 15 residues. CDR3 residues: CASSQGPAGTTKQYF. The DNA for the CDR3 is TGTGCCAGCAGCCAAGGACCGGCGGGAACTACGAAGCAGTACTTC.

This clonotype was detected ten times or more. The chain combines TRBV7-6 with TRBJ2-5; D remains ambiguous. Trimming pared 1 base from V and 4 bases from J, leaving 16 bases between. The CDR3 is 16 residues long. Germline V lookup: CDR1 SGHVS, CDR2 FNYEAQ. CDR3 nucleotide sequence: TGTGCCAGCAGCTTAGAACCCCCGGTTCCGGGAGAGACCCAGTACTTC. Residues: CASSLEPPVPGETQYF.